The 10 T cell receptor beta chains in this list originate from one sample, sequenced in a study of blood T cell repertoires in COVID-19. TCRdb's copy holds only in-frame clones and misses some; the assay was immunoSEQ multiplex PCR. The sample lists 150,000 or so clones; 91% were seen once. Sequencing was carried out using peripheral blood. These receptor sequences come from a middle-aged man with acute or convalescent COVID-19.

The CDR3 DNA reads TGTGCCAGCAGCCCCCCCAGACAGGGGAGGAACACTGAAGCTTTCTTT. Translated, it gives CASSPPRQGRNTEAFF. V gene TRBV7-9 combines with J gene TRBJ1-1, with TRBD1 matching 8 bases. With V trimmed by 5 bases and J by 1 base, 9 bases remained unmatched. The CDR3 is 16 amino acids. Germline values: CDR1 SEHNR, CDR2 FQNEAQ (reference sequence).

This clone was counted a few times. The chain carries TRBV10-3 and TRBJ2-2; perhaps TRBD2 as D (6 bases). CDR3 length: 15 residues. Germline-derived CDR1 and CDR2 are ENHRY and SYGVKD. The V end was cut by 10 bases, the J end by 4 bases, with 19 bases between. CDR3 DNA: TGTGCCACCTTGCGGGAAGCGGGCCCCACCGGGGAGCTGTTTTTT. The encoded protein is CATLREAGPTGELFF.

This chain links TRBV6-6 with TRBJ1-2, with D possibly matching TRBD1 (6 bases). The germline V gene has CDR1 MNHNY and CDR2 SVGAGI (reference sequence). V lost 5 bases and J lost 0, with 10 bases in between. The CDR3 sequence is 14 residues long. Written as DNA, the CDR3 is TGTGCCAGCAGTGCCGGACAGACTAACTATGGCTACACCTTC. Its protein is CASSAGQTNYGYTF.

The rearrangement joins TRBV19 to TRBJ1-5; 8 bases map to TRBD1. CDR1 is LNHDA and CDR2 is SQIVND in the germline V gene (reference sequence). CDR3 length equals 16 residues. V lost 3 bases to trimming and J lost 6 bases; unmatched junction nucleotides: 10. The CDR3 bases are TGTGCCAGTAGTATTTCCAGGGGGCTTGGCAGTCAGCCCCAGCATTTT. Translated: CASSISRGLGSQPQHF.

The V gene is TRBV20-1, the J gene TRBJ2-5, with D possibly being TRBD2 (5 bases). CDR1 is DFQATT and CDR2 is SNEGSKA in the germline V gene (reference sequence). V was pared by 3 bases and J by 0 bases, with 8 bases between. The CDR3 runs to 13 residues. CDR3 sequence (DNA): TGCAGTGCTAGTCGGGAAGACCAAGAGACCCAGTACTTC. It encodes CSASREDQETQYF.

This chain joins TRBV4-3 and TRBJ1-1; a possible D gene is TRBD1 (5 bases). Germline values: CDR1 LGHNA, CDR2 YSLEER. The CDR3 length is 14 residues. The V end lost 4 bases, the J end lost 2 bases, and 11 bases lay between the germline ends. The CDR3 loop is CASSPRQLNTEAFF. The CDR3 DNA is TGCGCCAGCAGCCCGCGACAGTTAAACACTGAAGCTTTCTTT.

The V and J genes are TRBV7-2 and TRBJ2-3; TRBD1 is a possible D gene (5 bases). Germline V gives CDR1 SGHTA, CDR2 FQGNSA. This CDR3 is 14 amino acids long. Trimming shortened V by 4 bases and J by 4 bases, and 12 bases separated the two germline ends. The CDR3 DNA is TGTGCCAGCAGCTACAACAGGTCCCCAGATACGCAGTATTTT. Residues: CASSYNRSPDTQYF.

V is TRBV7-8 and J is TRBJ1-2, with D possibly matching TRBD1 (5 bases). The germline CDR1 and CDR2 sequences are SGHVS and FQNEAQ. The CDR3 covers 16 residues. The V gene lost 0 bases and the J gene lost 7 bases, with 18 bases spanning the gap. CDR3 sequence: CASSLALEGRAGGYTF. CDR3 DNA sequence: TGTGCCAGCAGCTTAGCCCTGGAGGGGCGAGCGGGTGGCTACACCTTC.

The chain recombines TRBV9 with TRBJ2-2; D gene unclear. This CDR3 is 15 amino acids long. Germline V gene lookup returns CDR1 SGDLS and CDR2 YYNGEE. V was pared by 0 bases and J by 3 bases, with 9 bases between. As DNA, the CDR3 is TGTGCCAGCAGCGTAGGGAGCGTCCACACCGGGGAGCTGTTTTTT. Protein product: CASSVGSVHTGELFF.

This chain links TRBV7-9 with TRBJ2-1, with TRBD1 matching over 7 bases. Trimming took 6 bases from V and 9 from J; bases not matched to a gene: 2. CDR3 length equals 11 residues. CDR1 and CDR2 (germline): SEHNR, FQNEAQ (reference sequence). This CDR3 is CASRTGVEQFF. CDR3 sequence (DNA): TGTGCCAGCAGAACAGGGGTTGAGCAGTTCTTC.